Listed here are 26 T cell receptor beta chains from one sample, sequenced in a study of OX40 agonist ivuxolimab in advanced cancers. Assay used: immunoSEQ multiplex PCR; TCRdb lists only in-frame clones, some missing. The data contain roughly 110,000 clones, more than 85% of them seen just once; the ten biggest clones take up roughly 1.3%. This material consisted of CD4+ or CD8+ T cells sorted from blood, taken in a trial of the OX40 agonist ivuxolimab. These receptors came from an adult with an advanced solid tumor such as melanoma, head and neck, liver or kidney cancer.

The chain combines TRBV4-3 with TRBJ1-1; D is unclear. CDR3 length: 14 amino acids. Trimming stripped 0 bases from V and 0 bases from J, with 5 bases between. Per germline, CDR1 LGHNA and CDR2 YSLEER. The CDR3 bases are TGCGCCAGCAGCCAAGAAGTAATGAACACTGAAGCTTTCTTT. Translation gives CASSQEVMNTEAFF.

The chain couples TRBV5-1 to TRBJ2-6; D ambiguous. Germline-derived CDR1 and CDR2 are SGHRS and YFSETQ. This CDR3 has 13 residues. Trimming removed 4 bases at V and 5 bases at J, with 7 bases between. The CDR3 protein is CASSVGRANVLTF. Here the CDR3 DNA reads TGCGCCAGCAGCGTTGGAAGGGCCAACGTCCTGACTTTC.

The chain carries TRBV28 and TRBJ1-4, with D unresolved. Germline V gene sequence: CDR1 MDHEN, CDR2 SYDVKM. The length of the CDR3 is 15 residues. Trimming removed 1 base from V and 5 bases from J, with 11 bases in between. CDR3 loop: CASSLSVDLNEKLFF. Here the CDR3 DNA reads TGTGCCAGCAGTTTATCAGTTGACCTGAATGAAAAACTGTTTTTT. The variable domain in full, completed from reference TRBV28 and TRBJ1-4, reads DVKVTQSSRYLVKRTGEKVFLECVQDMDHENMFWYRQDPGLGLRLIYFSYDVKMKEKGDIPEGYSVSREKKERFSLILESASTNQTSMYLCASSLSVDLNEKLFFGSGTQLSVL.

The chain joins TRBV10-3 to TRBJ2-1; D unresolved. CDR1 is ENHRY and CDR2 is SYGVKD in the germline V gene. V was trimmed by 4 bases and J by 5 bases, leaving 3 bases between them. The CDR3 loop spans 11 amino acids. The CDR3: CAISVNNEQFF. The CDR3, as DNA: TGTGCCATCAGTGTAAACAATGAGCAGTTCTTC.

The genes are TRBV5-4 and TRBJ2-3, with a tentative D call TRBD1 (6 bases). Germline V gene lookup returns CDR1 SGHNT and CDR2 YYREEE (reference sequence). The CDR3 covers 13 residues. V lost 0 bases, J lost 4 bases, and 6 bases lay in between. The CDR3 nucleotides are TGTGCCAGCAGCTTGGAGGGGGCAGATACGCAGTATTTT. This translates into CASSLEGADTQYF.

This rearrangement joins TRBV15 to TRBJ2-7; D tentatively reads TRBD1 or TRBD2 (5 bases each). The V and J ends lost 4 bases and 3 bases respectively, with 13 bases between them. This CDR3 is 14 amino acids long. CDR1 LNHNV and CDR2 YYDKDF come from the germline V gene (reference sequence). This CDR3 reads CATSNRGTGYEQYF. CDR3 DNA: TGTGCCACCAGCAATCGGGGCACCGGCTACGAGCAGTACTTC.

This clone was observed a handful of times. Other nucleotide sequences in the sample specify the same CDR3. The chain is built from TRBV9 and TRBJ1-2; 8 nucleotides match TRBD1. CDR3 size: 15 residues. Germline CDR1 is SGDLS and CDR2 is YYNGEE. The junction had 9 bases not matched to a gene; V was cut back by 1 base and J by 7 bases. The CDR3 reads CASSVSPTGGFGYTF. The CDR3 nucleotides read TGTGCCAGCAGCGTATCGCCAACAGGGGGTTTTGGCTACACCTTC.

The V and J genes are TRBV6-1 and TRBJ1-3; D may be TRBD1 (6 bases). The V gene lost 2 bases and the J gene lost 7 bases, with 15 bases spanning the gap. This CDR3 has 15 amino acids. Germline V gives CDR1 MNHNS, CDR2 SASEGT. CDR3 coding DNA: TGTGCCAGCAGTGAAAGCTCCCAGGGGAGGAACACCATATATTTT. Its translation is CASSESSQGRNTIYF.

This chain uses TRBV11-3 with TRBJ2-5, with 8 bases lining up with TRBD1. The CDR3 length is 15 residues. J was trimmed by 9 bases and V by 5 bases; bases with no gene match: 14. The germline gives CDR1 SGHNT, CDR2 YENEEA. CDR3 in DNA: TGTGCCAGCAGCCCTCCCTGGACAGGGCTAGTGGCCCAGTACTTC. Translated, it gives CASSPPWTGLVAQYF.

This rearrangement joins TRBV5-6 to TRBJ2-1; 14 bases are a match to TRBD2. CDR1 is SGHDT and CDR2 is YYEEEE in the germline V gene. The CDR3 extends over 17 amino acids. V was pared by 0 bases and J by 9 bases, with 8 bases of the junction left unmatched. The DNA of the CDR3 is TGTGCCAGCAGCTTGGCTTCGGGACTAGCGGGAGTCGGTGAGCAGTTCTTC. It is translated as CASSLASGLAGVGEQFF.

The CDR3 loop reads CASRTGGLDTEAFF. The CDR3 nucleotides read TGTGCCAGCAGGACAGGGGGCTTGGACACTGAAGCTTTCTTT. The V gene is TRBV6-6, the J gene TRBJ1-1, with 10 positions matching TRBD1. The CDR3 is 14 residues long. V was pared by 6 bases and J by 3 bases, with 4 bases of the junction left unmatched. Germline CDR1 reads MNHNY; CDR2 reads SVGAGI (reference sequence).

This chain links TRBV5-1 with TRBJ1-3; the match to TRBD1 covers 9 bases. Germline loops: CDR1 SGHRS, CDR2 YFSETQ. V shed 4 bases, J shed 2 bases, and the junction held 4 bases outside the gene matches. This CDR3 spans 15 amino acids. CDR3 in amino acids: CASSGGQGAGNTIYF. CDR3 nucleotides: TGCGCCAGCAGCGGGGGACAGGGAGCTGGAAACACCATATATTTT.

This chain links TRBV6-1 with TRBJ1-2; 7 bases agree with TRBD1. There are 15 residues in the CDR3. With 4 bases clipped from V and 2 bases from J, the junction kept 7 bases outside the gene matches. Looked up from germline, CDR1 is MNHNS and CDR2 is SASEGT. The CDR3 here is CASSGGQSINYGYTF. DNA for the CDR3: TGTGCCAGCAGTGGGGGACAGTCCATCAACTATGGCTACACCTTC.

The rearrangement uses TRBV27 and TRBJ1-5; 11 bases fit TRBD1. The V gene's germline CDR1 is MNHEY and CDR2 SMNVEV (reference sequence). Germline trimming cut 1 base from V and 2 bases from J; bases unmatched to any gene: 10. The CDR3 runs 19 residues. CDR3 nucleotide sequence: TGTGCCAGCAGTTTATTGGGGACAGGGGGGTCCGGGGGCAATCAGCCCCAGCATTTT. It translates to CASSLLGTGGSGGNQPQHF.

The chain carries TRBV7-8 and TRBJ2-1, with a tentative D call TRBD2 (6 bases). Germline lookup yields CDR1 SGHVS and CDR2 FQNEAQ. Trimming took 8 bases from V and 9 from J, leaving 23 bases between them. The CDR3 is made up of 15 amino acids. This CDR3 is CASRHRPPLASEQFF. The DNA of the CDR3 is TGTGCCAGCCGCCACCGACCGCCACTAGCTAGTGAGCAGTTCTTC. Combining the CDR3 with reference TRBV7-8 and TRBJ2-1 gives the whole variable domain GAGVSQSPRYKVAKRGQDVALRCDPISGHVSLFWYQQALGQGPEFLTYFQNEAQLDKSGLPSDRFFAERPEGSVSTLKIQRTQQEDSAVYLCASRHRPPLASEQFFGPGTRLTVL.

This clone came up once. J is TRBJ2-7 and V is TRBV6-6; no clear D. The CDR3 totals 13 residues. V was trimmed by 2 bases and J by 4 bases, leaving 9 bases between them. The germline CDR1 and CDR2 sequences are MNHNY and SVGAGI (reference sequence). CDR3 DNA sequence: TGTGCCAGCAGTTACGGCTTTGGTTACGAGCAGTACTTC. Translated: CASSYGFGYEQYF.

The chain combines TRBV5-4 with TRBJ2-3; tentative D call: TRBD2 (6 bases). The CDR3 loop spans 14 amino acids. Germline CDR1 reads SGHNT; CDR2 reads YYREEE (reference sequence). V gave up 4 bases and J gave up 11 bases, with 20 bases separating them. CDR3 sequence reads: CASSMVSDYEGQYF. The DNA for the CDR3 is TGTGCCAGCAGCATGGTGTCGGACTATGAGGGGCAGTATTTT. The whole variable domain, remainder taken from reference TRBV5-4 and TRBJ2-3, is ETGVTQSPTHLIKTRGQQVTLRCSSQSGHNTVSWYQQALGQGPQFIFQYYREEENGRGNFPPRFSGLQFPNYSSELNVNALELDDSALYLCASSMVSDYEGQYFGPGTRLTVL.

The rearrangement uses TRBV30 and TRBJ2-7, with unresolved D. The CDR3 length is 12 residues. V was pared by 0 bases and J by 3 bases, with 6 bases between. Germline V gives CDR1 GTSNPN, CDR2 SVGIG (reference sequence). Here the CDR3 DNA reads TGTGCCTGGAGTGTGAGTTACTACGAGCAGTACTTC. It yields the protein CAWSVSYYEQYF.

The CDR3 here is CASYEGGRPNTEAFF. In DNA form, the CDR3 reads TGTGCCAGCTACGAAGGGGGCAGACCAAACACTGAAGCTTTCTTT. The chain is built from TRBV14 and TRBJ1-1; 7 nucleotides match TRBD1. CDR3 length equals 15 residues. The germline V gene has CDR1 SGHDN and CDR2 FVKESK. Germline trimming cut 8 bases from V and 2 bases from J; bases unmatched to any gene: 11.

The chain carries TRBV29-1 and TRBJ2-1; the D is unclear. CDR1 is SQVTM, CDR2 ANQGSEA, per germline. V was pared by 5 bases and J by 4 bases, with 6 bases between. This CDR3 comprises 11 residues. As DNA, the CDR3 is TGCAGCGTTTACAGTTACAATGAGCAGTTCTTC. This sequence encodes CSVYSYNEQFF.

This chain's CDR3 is CASSLNSPDTQYF. The CDR3 DNA is TGCGCCAGCAGCCTCAACTCGCCAGATACGCAGTATTTT. This rearrangement joins TRBV5-1 to TRBJ2-3; no reliable D call. The CDR3 has 13 residues. Trimming pared 4 bases from V and 4 bases from J, leaving 10 bases between. Germline V CDR1 and CDR2: SGHRS, YFSETQ.

The table lists this clone with a count of one. The chain uses TRBV19 and TRBJ2-7, with TRBD2 matching 13 bases. Germline trimming cut 4 bases from V and 5 bases from J; bases unmatched to any gene: 5. The CDR3 is 15 amino acids. The germline CDR1 and CDR2 sequences are LNHDA and SQIVND (reference sequence). The CDR3 DNA reads TGTGCCAGTAGTACTCGGACTAGCGGGAGCCACGAGCAGTACTTC. Translating gives CASSTRTSGSHEQYF.

This clone appeared a single time. The V gene is TRBV27, the J gene TRBJ1-2; TRBD1 aligns across 9 bases. This CDR3 comprises 16 residues. Losses at the gene ends were 6 bases for V and 6 bases for J; bases not matched to a gene: 14. Looked up from germline, CDR1 is MNHEY and CDR2 is SMNVEV (reference sequence). CDR3 sequence: CASRLTSSRDRDGYTF. The DNA for the CDR3 is TGTGCCAGCAGGCTCACCTCATCCCGGGACAGGGATGGCTACACCTTC.

The chain is built from TRBV7-2 and TRBJ1-2; TRBD1 might be the D (5 bases). Germline V gene sequence: CDR1 SGHTA, CDR2 FQGNSA. The CDR3 has 14 amino acids. Trimming removed 5 bases at V and 0 bases at J, with 10 bases between. The DNA for the CDR3 is TGTGCCAGCAGCCCGCTGGGGGCTAACTATGGCTACACCTTC. Translated: CASSPLGANYGYTF.

The chain uses TRBV30 and TRBJ1-2; no clear D. The germline V gene has CDR1 GTSNPN and CDR2 SVGIG (reference sequence). The V end was cut by 5 bases, the J end by 7 bases, with 14 bases between. The CDR3 extends over 12 amino acids. The CDR3 nucleotides are TGTGCCTGGTGGTCCGGGATTACTGGCTACACCTTC. This gives the protein CAWWSGITGYTF.

The chain has TRBV25-1 and TRBJ1-2; possibly TRBD1 for D (5 bases). V lost 2 bases and J lost 4, with 8 bases in between. The CDR3 has 13 residues. Germline loops: CDR1 MGHDK, CDR2 SYGVNS. CDR3 DNA sequence: TGTGCCAGCAGTGAAGCAGGGACCTATGGCTACACCTTC. Translating it yields CASSEAGTYGYTF.